The 21 T cell receptor beta chains presented below share a single source sample, sequenced in a study of cytomegalovirus exposure and HLA in healthy donors. Primers for the PCR totalled 60 Vbeta and 13 Jbeta. Generated by immunoSEQ multiplex PCR, the TCRdb table keeps only in-frame clones and is missing some. The table lists about 120,000 clones, more than 60% of them singletons. The sample was PBMCs. These receptors all stem from a man younger than 35 in good health and CMV-seronegative.

This sequence joins TRBV4-3 and TRBJ2-7, with TRBD2 matching 9 bases. This CDR3 region has 16 residues. Trimming took 0 bases from V and 2 from J; bases not matched to a gene: 5. The germline V gene has CDR1 LGHNA and CDR2 YSLEER. The CDR3, as DNA: TGCGCCAGCAGCCAAGATCTAGCGGGATCCCCCTACGAGCAGTACTTC. Translated, it gives CASSQDLAGSPYEQYF.

As for this clone: One junction end does not reproduce the germline sequence, and a read error may be involved. Here the CDR3 reads CANSPLRGAFF. The CDR3 bases are TGTGCCAACTCACCACTAAGAGGAGCTTTCTTT. The chain combines TRBV18 with TRBJ1-1; D uncertain. The CDR3 extends over 11 amino acids. Germline V gene lookup returns CDR1 KGHSH and CDR2 LQKENI.

The rearrangement uses TRBV2 and TRBJ1-5; D possibly corresponds to TRBD1 (5 bases). The CDR3 has 15 residues. Germline lookup yields CDR1 SNHLY and CDR2 FYNNEI. V lost 6 bases and J 0 bases, leaving 12 bases between the germline ends. The CDR3 here is CASSADILSNQPQHF. For the CDR3, the DNA is TGTGCCAGCAGCGCGGACATACTTAGCAATCAGCCCCAGCATTTT.

The V call is TRBV9, the J call TRBJ2-1; D is unresolved. CDR1 is SGDLS and CDR2 is YYNGEE in the germline V gene. V lost 7 bases and J 6 bases, leaving 5 bases between the germline ends. This CDR3 comprises 10 residues. Here the CDR3 reads CASGLNEQFF. For the CDR3, the DNA is TGTGCCAGCGGCCTCAATGAGCAGTTCTTC.

This clone was detected once. The chain joins TRBV4-1 to TRBJ2-3; 16 nucleotides match TRBD2. The CDR3 is 17 amino acids. Germline trimming cut 4 bases from V and 4 bases from J; bases unmatched to any gene: 5. Germline CDR1 is MGHRA and CDR2 is YSYEKL. CDR3 DNA sequence: TGCGCCAGCAGCCGACCCGGGACTAGCGGGGGGGCAGATACGCAGTATTTT. Translating gives CASSRPGTSGGADTQYF.

The chain links TRBV20-1 to TRBJ1-2; D remains unclear. The germline V gene encodes CDR1 DFQATT and CDR2 SNEGSKA (reference sequence). The length of the CDR3 is 10 residues. The V end lost 6 bases, the J end lost 8 bases, and 10 bases lay between the germline ends. The chain's CDR3 is CSAYREGYTF. Written as DNA, the CDR3 is TGCAGTGCCTACCGTGAGGGCTACACCTTC.

The gene calls are TRBV19 and TRBJ2-5, with D unclear. Judging by the DNA end, TRBJ2-7 fits better; the J call may be wrong. The CDR3 totals 13 residues. The germline V gene encodes CDR1 LNHDA and CDR2 SQIVND (reference sequence). Written as DNA, the CDR3 is TGTGCCAGTAGTTTCGCGGCCTCTGGCGAGCAGTACTTC. This gives the protein CASSFAASGEQYF.

The chain carries TRBV15 and TRBJ2-1; weak D call: TRBD1 (6 bases). Looked up from germline, CDR1 is LNHNV and CDR2 is YYDKDF (reference sequence). Trimming removed 0 bases from V and 4 bases from J, with 13 bases in between. The CDR3 has 16 amino acids. Here the CDR3 reads CATSRDRRQGYNEQFF. The DNA of the CDR3 is TGTGCCACCAGCAGAGATAGGCGGCAGGGGTACAATGAGCAGTTCTTC.

Remarks on this clone: The sample has other DNA sequences that encode this CDR3 too. The chain links TRBV30 to TRBJ2-1; 10 nucleotides align to TRBD2. The germline V gene has CDR1 GTSNPN and CDR2 SVGIG (reference sequence). This CDR3 is built from 17 residues. Trimming cost V 5 bases and J 4 bases; bases outside gene matches: 14. CDR3 region: CAWRVPPLAGPYNEQFF. The CDR3 coding sequence is TGTGCCTGGCGGGTGCCCCCACTAGCGGGGCCGTACAATGAGCAGTTCTTC.

This clone was seen a few times. The chain is built from TRBV9 and TRBJ1-1, with D possibly TRBD1 on 5 matching bases. The CDR3 extends over 14 amino acids. With 5 bases removed from V and 0 bases from J, the gap between germline ends came to 11 bases. Looked up from germline, CDR1 is SGDLS and CDR2 is YYNGEE. CDR3 sequence (DNA): TGTGCCAGCAGTACTGGGGGGATGAACACTGAAGCTTTCTTT. This translates into CASSTGGMNTEAFF.

This chain joins TRBV28 and TRBJ1-5; 11 nucleotides line up with TRBD1. J lost 4 bases, V lost 5 bases, and 13 bases had no gene match. The CDR3 length is 18 residues. Germline-derived CDR1 and CDR2 are MDHEN and SYDVKM. DNA for the CDR3: TGTGCCAGCAGTCCCGCCCATCCGGGACAGGGGGATAATCAGCCCCAGCATTTT. Translated: CASSPAHPGQGDNQPQHF.

Only a few counts were recorded for this clone. This chain connects TRBV7-9 to TRBJ1-4, with a possible D match to TRBD1 (6 bases). In germline, CDR1 is SEHNR, CDR2 FQNEAQ (reference sequence). The ends were cut back, 8 bases at V and 5 bases at J, with 15 bases in the middle. The CDR3 runs 14 residues. CDR3 DNA sequence: TGTGCCAGCCGGAAGGACAGAGGGAATGAAAAACTGTTTTTT. Translation gives CASRKDRGNEKLFF. The full variable domain, completed using reference TRBV7-9 and TRBJ1-4, is DTGVSQNPRHKITKRGQNVTFRCDPISEHNRLYWYRQTLGQGPEFLTYFQNEAQLEKSRLLSDRFSAERPKGSFSTLEIQRTEQGDSAMYLCASRKDRGNEKLFFGSGTQLSVL.

The table lists this clone with a few counts. V is TRBV5-1 and J is TRBJ2-1; 7 bases line up with TRBD2. This CDR3 contains 17 residues. Germline CDR1 is SGHRS and CDR2 is YFSETQ. J lost 10 bases, V lost 1 base, and 17 bases had no gene match. CDR3 nucleotide sequence: TGCGCCAGCAGCTTGTTAGCGGGCGGGAGATCTGGTAACGAGCAGTTCTTC. Its translation: CASSLLAGGRSGNEQFF.

The V gene is TRBV19, the J gene TRBJ2-1; 15 bases match TRBD2. Trimming took 9 bases from V and 0 from J; bases not matched to a gene: 6. CDR3 size: 17 residues. Germline CDR1 LNHDA, CDR2 SQIVND (reference sequence). Here the CDR3 DNA reads TGTGCCAGCACCGGGACTAGCGGGGGGAGCTCCTACAATGAGCAGTTCTTC. Translated, it gives CASTGTSGGSSYNEQFF.

This clone was seen a handful of times. The rearrangement links TRBV28 to TRBJ1-5; TRBD1 aligns across 7 bases. J was trimmed by 6 bases and V by 6 bases; bases with no gene match: 11. The CDR3 length is 15 residues. Germline V gene sequence: CDR1 MDHEN, CDR2 SYDVKM. Here the CDR3 DNA reads TGTGCCAGCAGGCCGGAACAGGGGTTCGGTCAGCCCCAGCATTTT. It specifies CASRPEQGFGQPQHF.

This clone has a single count. The genes are TRBV5-1 and TRBJ1-4; 11 bases line up with TRBD1. The CDR3 has 14 residues. CDR1 is SGHRS, CDR2 YFSETQ, per germline. V was pared by 3 bases and J by 15 bases, with 10 bases of the junction left unmatched. The CDR3 spells CASSSGQGAPRMFF. The CDR3 DNA reads TGCGCCAGCAGCTCAGGACAGGGGGCGCCTAGGATGTTTTTT.

The chain has TRBV2 and TRBJ1-2; D not resolved. The CDR3 has 13 residues. V lost 8 bases to trimming and J lost 5 bases, with 15 bases between them. Germline values: CDR1 SNHLY, CDR2 FYNNEI. The CDR3 here is CASWGEGRYGYTF. DNA of the CDR3: TGTGCCAGCTGGGGAGAGGGAAGATATGGCTACACCTTC.

This sequence joins TRBV7-2 and TRBJ2-3, with D possibly matching TRBD2 (6 bases). This CDR3 contains 15 residues. Trimming took 5 bases from V and 2 from J, leaving 14 bases between them. Germline lookup yields CDR1 SGHTA and CDR2 FQGNSA. The chain's CDR3 is CASSPRGTLTDTQYF. The CDR3 nucleotides are TGTGCCAGCAGCCCCCGCGGGACCCTCACAGATACGCAGTATTTT.

V is TRBV7-2 and J is TRBJ2-5; TRBD2 matches 13 bases. Germline V lookup: CDR1 SGHTA, CDR2 FQGNSA. The CDR3 loop spans 15 amino acids. V shed 5 bases and J 5 bases; nucleotides not matched to a gene: 5. The CDR3 loop is CASSATSGRVETQYF. CDR3 nucleotides: TGTGCCAGCAGCGCCACTAGCGGGAGGGTTGAGACCCAGTACTTC.

The rearrangement links TRBV30 to TRBJ2-1, with TRBD1 as a possible D gene (6 bases). Germline V gene data show CDR1 as GTSNPN and CDR2 as SVGIG (reference sequence). Between the trimmed V and J ends, which lost 2 bases and 9 bases, there was a span of 20 bases. The CDR3 covers 15 residues. CDR3 sequence reads: CAWSSDRTPLSEQFF. The DNA for the CDR3 is TGTGCCTGGAGTTCCGACAGGACCCCCTTGAGTGAGCAGTTCTTC.

The rearrangement uses TRBV5-6 and TRBJ1-6; D gene ambiguous. This CDR3 contains 15 residues. Germline V gene data show CDR1 as SGHDT and CDR2 as YYEEEE. Trimming shortened V by 0 bases and J by 7 bases, and 11 bases separated the two germline ends. CDR3 protein: CASSLGPGSNSPLHF. CDR3 sequence (DNA): TGTGCCAGCAGCTTGGGACCGGGATCCAATTCACCCCTCCACTTT. The entire variable domain, with the rest obtained from reference TRBV5-6 and TRBJ1-6, is as follows: DAGVTQSPTHLIKTRGQQVTLRCSPKSGHDTVSWYQQALGQGPQFIFQYYEEEERQRGNFPDRFSGHQFPNYSSELNVNALLLGDSALYLCASSLGPGSNSPLHFGNGTRLTVT.